The clone carrying this T cell receptor beta chain was detected many times. All patients were untreated before thyroid surgery. This CDR3 is 15 amino acids long. V lost 0 bases to trimming and J lost 1 base, with 9 bases between them. The germline gives CDR1 MNHEY, CDR2 SMNVEV (reference sequence). Methods used by the authors: Across clinicopathological groups, CDR3 differences served as the basis for building a distant-metastasis classifier for papillary thyroid cancer. TCRdb reanalyzed the PCR reads with MiXCR. These V and J calls originate from TCRdb's pipeline instead of the authors' own analysis. This sample has 45,000 to 50,000 clones, with approximately 24% found just once. This record belongs to a study of metastatic and nonmetastatic thyroid tumors. Study-wide context: Peripheral blood and tumor or nodule samples from malignant and benign thyroid patients were compared.

The receptor comes from a male donor with papillary thyroid cancer or a benign thyroid nodule (not recorded which). Some clones in this sample may be carry-over from other donors' samples. The V gene is TRBV27, the J gene TRBJ2-5; D not resolved. Sequencing was performed on blood. This chain's CDR3 is CASSLSSAPQETQYF. The CDR3, as DNA: TGTGCCAGCAGTTTATCATCCGCGCCCCAAGAGACCCAGTACTTC.